The T cell receptor beta chain described here comes from a study of blood T cell repertoires in COVID-19. The wider study: The United States, Italy and Spain were the sources of the acute and convalescent COVID-19 samples. PBMCs, B-cell-depleted T cells, or T cells provided the cDNA or gDNA that made up the material.

In the authors' workflow: Reference gene primer amplification gave estimated nucleated cell counts. Sequencing used immunoSEQ multiplex PCR; TCRdb keeps in-frame clones, though not all of them. V, J and clone size reflect that table, while D and trimming were determined from the DNA. This sample has roughly 220,000 clones, with 70% to 90% found just once. This receptor was taken from a man aged 30-40 years who had recovered from COVID-19. The sample comprised peripheral blood.

Here the CDR3 reads CASSQDPRLSGDGYTF. The CDR3 nucleotides read TGCGCCAGCAGCCAAGATCCCAGACTTTCAGGGGATGGCTACACCTTC. The rearrangement joins TRBV4-1 to TRBJ1-2, with D possibly matching TRBD1 (6 bases). Trimming removed 0 bases at V and 6 bases at J, with 17 bases between. The length of the CDR3 is 16 residues. In germline, CDR1 is MGHRA, CDR2 YSYEKL.